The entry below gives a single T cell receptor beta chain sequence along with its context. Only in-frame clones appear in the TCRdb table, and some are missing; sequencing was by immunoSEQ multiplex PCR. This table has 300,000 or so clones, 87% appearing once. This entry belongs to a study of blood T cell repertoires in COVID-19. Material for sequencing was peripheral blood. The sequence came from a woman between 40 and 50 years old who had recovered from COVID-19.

This CDR3 reads CASSPPPRQALAKNIQYF. The DNA of the CDR3 is TGTGCCAGCTCACCACCCCCCCGACAGGCGCTAGCCAAAAACATTCAGTACTTC. The chain recombines TRBV18 with TRBJ2-4; weak D call: TRBD1 (6 bases). This CDR3 has 18 residues. Between the trimmed V and J ends, which lost 0 bases and 0 bases, there was a span of 15 bases. Germline V gives CDR1 KGHSH, CDR2 LQKENI. The variable domain in full, with the rest retrieved from reference TRBV18 and TRBJ2-4, is NAGVMQNPRHLVRRRGQEARLRCSPMKGHSHVYWYRQLPEEGLKFMVYLQKENIIDESGMPKERFSAEFPKEGPSILRIQQVVRGDSAAYFCASSPPPRQALAKNIQYFGAGTRLSVL.